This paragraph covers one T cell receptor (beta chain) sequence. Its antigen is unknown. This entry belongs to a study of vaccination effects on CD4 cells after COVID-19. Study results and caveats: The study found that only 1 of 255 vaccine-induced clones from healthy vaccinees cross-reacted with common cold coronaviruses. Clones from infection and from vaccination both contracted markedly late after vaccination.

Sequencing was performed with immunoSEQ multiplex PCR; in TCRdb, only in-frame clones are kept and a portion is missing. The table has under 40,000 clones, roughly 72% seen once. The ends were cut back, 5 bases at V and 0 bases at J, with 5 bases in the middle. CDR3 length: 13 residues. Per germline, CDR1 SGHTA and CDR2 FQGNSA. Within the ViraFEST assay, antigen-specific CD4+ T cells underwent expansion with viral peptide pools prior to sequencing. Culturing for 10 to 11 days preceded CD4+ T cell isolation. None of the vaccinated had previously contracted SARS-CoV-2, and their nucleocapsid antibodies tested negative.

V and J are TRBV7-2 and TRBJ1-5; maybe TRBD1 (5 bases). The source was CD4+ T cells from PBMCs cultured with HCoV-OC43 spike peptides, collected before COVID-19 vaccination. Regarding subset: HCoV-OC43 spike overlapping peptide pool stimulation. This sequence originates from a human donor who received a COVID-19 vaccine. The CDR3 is CASSDSSNQPQHF. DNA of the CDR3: TGTGCCAGCAGCGACAGTAGCAATCAGCCCCAGCATTTT.